This TCR beta chain is drawn from a study of post-analysis software for immune sequencing data. Turning to the study itself: Relapsing-remitting, secondary progressive and progressive-relapsing forms made up the multiple sclerosis disease courses.

Unique molecular identifiers were present in the TCR beta cDNA libraries. TCRdb reanalysed the PCR reads using MiXCR and keeps one entry per CDR3 protein. The top ten clones hold approximately 4.4% of a sample with about 770,000 distinct CDR3 sequences, about 43% of them seen once. A remark on this clonotype: What it recognizes is unknown. One junction end disagrees with the germline gene, perhaps due to a read error.

The V gene's germline CDR1 is MRHNA and CDR2 SNTAGT. The CDR3 spans 13 residues. Study results and caveats: TRBV5-6, TRBV5-1 and TRBV20-1 were among 4 or 5 TRBV segments more frequent in patients than controls. Strong co-clustering by F measure was evident for samples that had been prepared in the same batch. Relative to controls, patients with multiple sclerosis showed significantly lower normalized Chao1 diversity.

The V gene is TRBV6-4, the J gene TRBJ2-2; either TRBD1 or TRBD2 may supply D (6 bases each). The TCR was taken from a girl under 18 with multiple sclerosis. Sequencing was carried out using blood. The CDR3 region is CASSERDTGERFF. The CDR3 DNA sequence: TGTGCCAGCAGTGAGCGGGACACCGGGGAGCGGTTTTTT.